Listed below are T cell receptor beta chains from one sample, sequenced in a study of cytomegalovirus exposure and HLA in healthy donors. Method: immunoSEQ multiplex PCR; TCRdb's copy keeps in-frame clones and lacks some. Among 120,000 or so clones, about 74% were seen once, and the ten largest hold less than 7%. Sequenced material: PBMCs. Receptors originate from a woman between 45 and 65 years old in good health and CMV-seropositive. The CDR3 runs from the conserved cysteine through the conserved F or W. A D gene is named only where the DNA matches it firmly. The size field is filled for only some rows; it gives once, few, many or a size class.

clone_size	v_call	j_call	d_call	cdr3_aa	cdr3_nt
-	TRBV28	TRBJ2-7	TRBD2	CASSPPGLAGNQYF	TGTGCCAGCAGTCCACCGGGACTAGCGGGGAACCAGTACTTC
-	TRBV11-2	TRBJ2-3	TRBD1	CASSRGRADTQYF	TGTGCCAGCAGCAGGGGGCGAGCAGATACGCAGTATTTT
-	TRBV4-1	TRBJ1-4	-	CASSQPPDFSTNEKLFF	TGCGCCAGCAGCCAACCCCCGGACTTTTCAACTAATGAAAAACTGTTTTTT
-	TRBV11-3	TRBJ2-7	-	CASSSQGYEQYF	TGTGCCAGCAGCTCACAGGGTTACGAGCAGTACTTC
-	TRBV7-2	TRBJ2-7	TRBD2	CASSLAAGGSYEQYF	TGTGCCAGCAGCTTAGCAGCGGGAGGATCCTACGAGCAGTACTTC
-	TRBV5-4	TRBJ2-3	TRBD2	CASSRGGSGGKDTQYF	TGTGCCAGCAGCCGCGGAGGGAGCGGGGGGAAGGATACGCAGTATTTT
-	TRBV6-5	TRBJ2-7	-	CASSYSEREEQYF	TGTGCCAGCAGTTACTCGGAGAGGGAGGAGCAGTACTTC
-	TRBV29-1	TRBJ1-2	-	CSVQGRGTYGYTF	TGCAGCGTTCAAGGCAGGGGAACCTATGGCTACACCTTC
once	TRBV11-1	TRBJ2-7	TRBD1	CASSVDRVVHEQYF	TGTGCCAGCAGCGTCGACAGGGTAGTCCACGAGCAGTACTTC
-	TRBV29-1	TRBJ1-6	TRBD1	CSVGTGELDSSLHF	TGCAGCGTTGGAACAGGGGAGTTAGATTCATCCCTCCACTTT
-	TRBV18	TRBJ2-7	-	CASSPIGGGSDSYEQYF	TGTGCCAGCTCACCCATTGGTGGGGGCAGCGATTCCTACGAGCAGTACTTC
-	TRBV7-2	TRBJ2-5	TRBD2	CASSLAPSGGFQETQYF	TGTGCCAGCAGCTTAGCCCCTAGCGGGGGGTTTCAAGAGACCCAGTACTTC
-	TRBV2	TRBJ2-2	TRBD2	CASSEAGTRNTGELFF	TGTGCCAGCAGTGAAGCGGGGACTAGAAACACCGGGGAGCTGTTTTTT
-	TRBV5-1	TRBJ2-7	TRBD1	CASSPDRGEDEQYF	TGCGCCAGCAGCCCGGACAGGGGTGAGGACGAGCAGTACTTC
-	TRBV5-4	TRBJ2-7	-	CASSLTDAGYEQYF	TGTGCCAGCAGCTTAACAGACGCCGGCTACGAGCAGTACTTC
-	TRBV7-2	TRBJ2-3	-	CASSYGSDTQYF	TGTGCCAGCAGCTACGGGTCAGATACGCAGTATTTT
once	TRBV7-9	TRBJ2-2	-	CSSSLASGVWELFF	TGTTCCAGCAGCTTAGCGTCGGGGGTGTGGGAGCTGTTTTTT
-	TRBV19	TRBJ2-5	TRBD2	CASSPAGAGGLETQYF	TGTGCCAGTAGTCCCGCCGGGGCGGGGGGTTTGGAGACCCAGTACTTC
-	TRBV9	TRBJ2-3	TRBD1	CASSVLPGQAKDTQYF	TGTGCCAGCAGCGTCCTACCGGGACAGGCTAAAGATACGCAGTATTTT
-	TRBV19	TRBJ1-4	-	CASRSRRGLREKLFF	TGTGCCAGTAGGTCCCGGCGGGGCTTGAGGGAAAAACTGTTTTTT
-	TRBV25-1	TRBJ2-2	-	CASSELGQGTGELFF	TGTGCCAGCAGTGAATTGGGGCAGGGTACCGGGGAGCTGTTTTTT
-	TRBV6-5	TRBJ1-1	-	CASSYSTDTEAFF	TGTGCCAGCAGTTACTCGACAGACACTGAAGCTTTCTTT
-	TRBV30	TRBJ1-1	-	CAWSVPPTGQNTEAFF	TGTGCCTGGAGTGTCCCTCCTACGGGACAGAACACTGAAGCTTTCTTT
-	TRBV27	TRBJ2-7	TRBD1	CASSGLGQPTHEQYF	TGTGCCAGCAGTGGGCTGGGACAGCCTACCCACGAGCAGTACTTC
-	TRBV5-6	TRBJ1-5	TRBD1	CARSLGTVSSNQPQHF	TGTGCCCGCAGCTTGGGGACAGTTTCTAGCAATCAGCCCCAGCATTTT
-	TRBV19	TRBJ1-2	-	CASSPYSPQGTYGYTF	TGTGCCAGTAGCCCCTACTCCCCCCAGGGAACCTATGGCTACACCTTC
-	TRBV10-3	TRBJ1-4	TRBD1	CAISPRQGYEKLFF	TGTGCCATCAGTCCACGACAGGGGTACGAAAAACTGTTTTTT
-	TRBV10-3	TRBJ2-5	TRBD2	CAISASAGGETQYF	TGTGCCATCAGTGCATCAGCGGGGGGAGAGACCCAGTACTTC
-	TRBV5-4	TRBJ2-3	-	CASSPSTDTQYF	TGTGCCAGCAGCCCAAGCACAGATACGCAGTATTTT
few	TRBV19	TRBJ1-5	TRBD1	CASTTGTQPQHF	TGTGCCAGTACGACAGGGACTCAGCCCCAGCATTTT
-	TRBV15	TRBJ1-1	-	CATSSRGGEAFF	TGTGCCACCAGCAGTCGGGGGGGTGAAGCTTTCTTT
-	TRBV6-1	TRBJ2-3	TRBD2	CASSERLSGGTDTQYF	TGTGCCAGCAGTGAACGGCTTAGCGGGGGCACAGATACGCAGTATTTT
-	TRBV7-2	TRBJ2-7	-	CASSLAWSEQYF	TGTGCCAGCAGCTTAGCGTGGAGCGAGCAGTACTTC
-	TRBV25-1	TRBJ1-3	-	CASSEFRNTIYF	TGTGCCAGCAGTGAGTTCAGAAACACCATATATTTT
once	TRBV11-3	TRBJ2-5	TRBD1	CASSLGQGHQETQYF	TGTGCCAGCAGCTTAGGACAGGGACATCAAGAGACCCAGTACTTC
-	TRBV29-1	TRBJ2-5	-	CSAEIQGETQYF	TGCAGCGCGGAGATCCAAGGCGAGACCCAGTACTTC
-	TRBV18	TRBJ2-1	TRBD2	CASSPKIAGGDEQFF	TGTGCCAGCTCACCAAAAATAGCGGGGGGCGATGAGCAGTTCTTC